This T cell receptor beta chain was captured by sequencing in a study of CXCR3-negative and CXCR3-positive naive CD8 T cells. Study results and caveats: Naive cells, whether CXCR3-negative or CXCR3-positive, had similar TRBV-TRBJ usage, while memory cells differed.

In the case of this clonotype: Its target is unknown.

There are 12 residues in the CDR3. Germline values: CDR1 MDHEN, CDR2 SYDVKM. Cells classed as naive CD8+ T cells were CD45RO-CCR7+CD27+CD95-. The study made its TRB cDNA libraries by 5' RACE, adding UMI labels. TCRdb reprocessed the 5' RACE reads and keeps a single row for each CDR3 protein, giving no DNA. The sample holds under 85,000 distinct CDR3 sequences. This sequence joins TRBV28 and TRBJ2-1. Source material: naive CXCR3- CD8+ T cells from blood. Subset described: CD45RO-CCR7+CD27+CD95- naive CD8+ T cells lacking CXCR3 (TNR3-). This receptor was identified in a human donor in good health. Some clones in this sample may be carry-over from other donors' samples. Here the CDR3 reads CASSLALNEQFF.